The following is a TCR beta chain sequence with its context. The CDR3 sequence is 15 residues long. Trimming shortened V by 1 base and J by 4 bases, and 11 bases separated the two germline ends. Germline V gives CDR1 MGHRA, CDR2 YSYEKL. The record originates from a study of blood T cell repertoires in COVID-19. All exposed participants met a person with COVID-19 within 2 weeks before entering the study. Authors' data handling: For nucleated cells, counts were estimated from reference gene primer amplification. Here immunoSEQ multiplex PCR was the method, and the copy in TCRdb shows in-frame clones only, minus some. The D gene and trimming were derived from the DNA, and the V and J assignments and clone size from that table. The sample lists about 260,000 clones, approximately 90% occurring once.

The rearrangement links TRBV4-1 to TRBJ2-4; D gene unclear. Sequenced input: PBMCs or T cells enriched from blood (not recorded which). The TCR comes from a man aged 45-65 years who had been exposed to COVID-19. CDR3 residues: CASSQGAAEKNIQYF. The CDR3 DNA follows: TGCGCCAGCAGCCAAGGGGCAGCAGAAAAAAACATTCAGTACTTC.